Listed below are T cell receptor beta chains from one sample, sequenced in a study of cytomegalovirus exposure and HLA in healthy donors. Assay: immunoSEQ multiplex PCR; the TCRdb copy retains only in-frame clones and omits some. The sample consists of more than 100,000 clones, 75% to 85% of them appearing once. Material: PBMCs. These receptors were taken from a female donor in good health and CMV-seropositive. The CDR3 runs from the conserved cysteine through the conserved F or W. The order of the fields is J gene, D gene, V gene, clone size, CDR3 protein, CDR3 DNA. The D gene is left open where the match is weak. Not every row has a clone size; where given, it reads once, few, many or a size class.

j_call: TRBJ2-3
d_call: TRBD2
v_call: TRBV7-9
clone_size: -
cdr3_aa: CASSLAGGGSTDTQYF
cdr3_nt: TGTGCCAGCAGCTTAGCGGGCGGGGGGTCGACAGATACGCAGTATTTT

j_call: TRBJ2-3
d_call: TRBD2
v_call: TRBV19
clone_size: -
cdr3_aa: CASSIHSSGGATDTQYF
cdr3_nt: TGTGCCAGTAGTATTCATTCTAGCGGGGGGGCAACAGATACGCAGTATTTT

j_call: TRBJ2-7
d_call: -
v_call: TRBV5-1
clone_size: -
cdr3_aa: CAGSLGQGSYEQYF
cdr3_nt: TGCGCCGGCAGCTTGGGTCAGGGCTCCTACGAGCAGTACTTC

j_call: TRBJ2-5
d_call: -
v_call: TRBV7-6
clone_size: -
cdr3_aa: CASSLAGETQYF
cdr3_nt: TGTGCCAGCAGCTTAGCCGGTGAGACCCAGTACTTC

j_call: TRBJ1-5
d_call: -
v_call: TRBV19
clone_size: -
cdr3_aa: CASITDSYSNQPQHF
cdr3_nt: TGTGCCAGTATTACGGACTCTTATAGCAATCAGCCCCAGCATTTT

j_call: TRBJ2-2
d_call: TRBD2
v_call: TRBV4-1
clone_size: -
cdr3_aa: CASSQGLAGATNTGELFF
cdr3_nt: TGCGCCAGCAGCCAGGGACTAGCGGGGGCCACGAACACCGGGGAGCTGTTTTTT

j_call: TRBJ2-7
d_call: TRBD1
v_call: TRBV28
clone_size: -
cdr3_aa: CASSSQGQGKYEQYF
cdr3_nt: TGTGCCAGCAGTTCCCAGGGACAGGGGAAATACGAGCAGTACTTC

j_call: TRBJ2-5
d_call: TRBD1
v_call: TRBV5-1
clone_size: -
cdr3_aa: CASSVLGTGEETQYF
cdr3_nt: TGCGCCAGCAGCGTTCTCGGGACAGGCGAAGAGACCCAGTACTTC

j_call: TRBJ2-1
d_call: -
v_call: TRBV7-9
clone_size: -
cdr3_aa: CASSFNDPGGEQFF
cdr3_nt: TGTGCCAGCAGCTTTAATGACCCCGGCGGTGAGCAGTTCTTC

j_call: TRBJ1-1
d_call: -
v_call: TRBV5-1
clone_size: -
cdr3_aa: CASSRSPVNTEAFF
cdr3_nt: TGCGCCAGCAGCCGGTCTCCGGTGAACACTGAAGCTTTCTTT

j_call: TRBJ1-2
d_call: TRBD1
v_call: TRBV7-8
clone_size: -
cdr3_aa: CASSSKSGTANYGYTF
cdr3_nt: TGTGCCAGCAGCTCGAAGTCCGGGACAGCTAACTATGGCTACACCTTC

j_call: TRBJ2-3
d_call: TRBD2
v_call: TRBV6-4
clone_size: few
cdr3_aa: CASSDEAGGPGDTQYF
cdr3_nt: TGTGCCAGCAGTGACGAAGCGGGGGGGCCGGGTGATACGCAGTATTTT

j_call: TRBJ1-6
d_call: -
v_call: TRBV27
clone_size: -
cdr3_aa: CASSLGQSYNSPLHF
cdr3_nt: TGTGCCAGCAGTTTAGGGCAGAGCTATAATTCCCCCCTCCACTTT

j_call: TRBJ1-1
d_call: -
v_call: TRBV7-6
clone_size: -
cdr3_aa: CASSLAQGTEAFF
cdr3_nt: TGTGCCAGCAGCTTAGCTCAGGGAACTGAAGCTTTCTTT

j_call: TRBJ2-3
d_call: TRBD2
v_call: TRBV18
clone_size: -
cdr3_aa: CASSLRGSTDTQYF
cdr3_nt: TGTGCCAGCTCACTGCGGGGGAGCACAGATACGCAGTATTTT

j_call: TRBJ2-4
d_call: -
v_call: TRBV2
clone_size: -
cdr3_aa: CASSWTAGLNIQYF
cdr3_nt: TGTGCCAGCAGTTGGACAGCAGGTTTGAACATTCAGTACTTC

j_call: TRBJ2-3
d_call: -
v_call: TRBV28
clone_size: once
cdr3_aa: CASTVRVPSTDTQYF
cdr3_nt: TGTGCCAGCACCGTTCGGGTTCCTAGCACAGATACGCAGTATTTT

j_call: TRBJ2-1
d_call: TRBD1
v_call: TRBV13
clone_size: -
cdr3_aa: CASSLGYRGLSSYNEQFF
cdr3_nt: TGTGCCAGCAGCTTAGGTTACAGGGGCCTAAGCTCCTACAATGAGCAGTTCTTC

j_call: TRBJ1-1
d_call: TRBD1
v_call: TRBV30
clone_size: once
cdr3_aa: CAWSPLTGWTEAFF
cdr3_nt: TGTGCCTGGAGTCCACTGACAGGGTGGACTGAAGCTTTCTTT

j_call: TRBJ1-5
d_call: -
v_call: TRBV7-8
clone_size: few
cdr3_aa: CASSLLAGAFNQPQHF
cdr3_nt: TGTGCCAGCAGCCTACTGGCAGGGGCCTTCAATCAGCCCCAGCATTTT

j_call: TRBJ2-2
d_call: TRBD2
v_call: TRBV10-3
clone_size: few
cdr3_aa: CAISGQGLANTGELFF
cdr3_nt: TGTGCCATCAGTGGACAGGGACTAGCTAACACCGGGGAGCTGTTTTTT

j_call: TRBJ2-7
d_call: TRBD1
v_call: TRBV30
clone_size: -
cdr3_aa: CAWGQGGEQYF
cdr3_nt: TGTGCCTGGGGACAGGGTGGCGAGCAGTACTTC

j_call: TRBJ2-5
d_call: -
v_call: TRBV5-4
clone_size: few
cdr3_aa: CASSLGSARETQYF
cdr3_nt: TGTGCCAGCAGCTTGGGGAGCGCACGGGAGACCCAGTACTTC

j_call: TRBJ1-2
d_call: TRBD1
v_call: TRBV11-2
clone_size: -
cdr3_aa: CASSLERGQGYTF
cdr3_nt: TGTGCCAGCAGCTTAGAGAGGGGGCAAGGCTACACCTTC

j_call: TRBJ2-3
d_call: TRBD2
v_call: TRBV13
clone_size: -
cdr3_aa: CASRYLTSGGAFGTDTQYF
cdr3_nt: TGTGCCAGCAGATATCTGACTAGCGGGGGGGCCTTTGGCACAGATACGCAGTATTTT

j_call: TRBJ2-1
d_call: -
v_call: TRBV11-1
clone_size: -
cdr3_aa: CASSLARNEQFF
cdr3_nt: TGTGCCAGCAGCTTGGCTAGGAATGAGCAGTTCTTC

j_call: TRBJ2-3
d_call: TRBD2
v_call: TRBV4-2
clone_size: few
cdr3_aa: CASSQGAGGRSDTQYF
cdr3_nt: TGTGCCAGCAGCCAAGGAGCGGGGGGGCGCTCAGATACGCAGTATTTT

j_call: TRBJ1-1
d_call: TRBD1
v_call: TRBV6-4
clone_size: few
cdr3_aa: CASSPGQGTEAFF
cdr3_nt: TGTGCCAGCAGCCCCGGACAGGGTACTGAAGCTTTCTTT

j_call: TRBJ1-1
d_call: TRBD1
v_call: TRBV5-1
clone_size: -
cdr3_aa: CASSPGQGALWTEAFF
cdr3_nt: TGCGCCAGCAGCCCGGGACAGGGGGCGCTCTGGACTGAAGCTTTCTTT

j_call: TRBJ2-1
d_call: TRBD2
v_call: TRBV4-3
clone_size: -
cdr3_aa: CASSQSLAGLPNEQFF
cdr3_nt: TGCGCCAGCAGCCAATCTCTAGCGGGGCTCCCCAATGAGCAGTTCTTC

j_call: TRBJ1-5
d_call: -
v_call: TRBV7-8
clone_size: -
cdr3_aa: CASSLVRGNQPQHF
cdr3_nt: TGTGCCAGCAGCTTAGTCAGGGGTAATCAGCCCCAGCATTTT

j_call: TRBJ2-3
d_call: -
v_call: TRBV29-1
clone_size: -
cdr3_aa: CSVDTPQARTDTQYF
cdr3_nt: TGCAGCGTTGACACTCCCCAGGCCCGCACAGATACGCAGTATTTT

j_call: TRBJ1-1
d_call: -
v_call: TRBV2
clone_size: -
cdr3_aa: CASREEKGYTEAFF
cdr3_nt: TGTGCCAGCAGGGAGGAGAAGGGCTACACTGAAGCTTTCTTT

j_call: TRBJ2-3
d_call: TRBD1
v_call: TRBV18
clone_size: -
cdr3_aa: CASSPGTGVADTQYF
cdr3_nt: TGTGCCAGCTCACCCGGGACAGGGGTTGCAGATACGCAGTATTTT

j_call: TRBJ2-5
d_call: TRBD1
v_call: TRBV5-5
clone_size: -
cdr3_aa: CASSLERGRVETQYF
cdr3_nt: TGTGCCAGCAGCTTGGAAAGGGGGCGCGTAGAGACCCAGTACTTC

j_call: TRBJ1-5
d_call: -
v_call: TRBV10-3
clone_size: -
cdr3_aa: CAISESLGTSSNQPQHF
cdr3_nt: TGTGCCATCAGTGAGTCGCTTGGGACATCCAGCAATCAGCCCCAGCATTTT

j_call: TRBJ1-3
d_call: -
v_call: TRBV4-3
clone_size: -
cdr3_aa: CASSQESPGHSGNTIYF
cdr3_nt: TGCGCCAGCAGCCAAGAGTCCCCAGGGCACTCTGGAAACACCATATATTTT

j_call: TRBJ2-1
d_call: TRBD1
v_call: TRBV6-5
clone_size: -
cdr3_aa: CASNPFGQGDHEQFF
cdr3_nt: TGTGCCAGCAATCCGTTCGGACAGGGTGACCATGAGCAGTTCTTC

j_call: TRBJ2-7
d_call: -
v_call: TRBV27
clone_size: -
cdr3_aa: CASSLKREAGEQYF
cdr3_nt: TGTGCCAGCAGTTTAAAAAGGGAGGCAGGCGAGCAGTACTTC

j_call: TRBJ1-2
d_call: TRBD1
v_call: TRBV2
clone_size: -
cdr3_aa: CASSARREGGTSGYTF
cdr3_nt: TGTGCCAGCAGTGCCCGACGGGAAGGGGGCACGAGTGGCTACACCTTC

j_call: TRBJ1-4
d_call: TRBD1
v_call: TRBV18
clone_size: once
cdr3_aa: CASSFNRRDRDEKLFF
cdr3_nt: TGTGCCAGCTCCTTCAACCGTCGGGACAGGGATGAAAAACTGTTTTTT

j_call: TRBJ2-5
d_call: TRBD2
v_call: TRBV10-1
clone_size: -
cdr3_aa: CASSESASGAKTQYF
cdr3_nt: TGCGCCAGCAGTGAGTCAGCCAGCGGGGCGAAGACCCAGTACTTC